The T cell receptor (beta chain) described here comes from a study of cytomegalovirus exposure and HLA in healthy donors. Study summary: From HLA-typed donors, an early data release held around 85 million unique TCRs.

This clone has just a few counts. The antigen remains unidentified. The CDR3 is 14 amino acids. With 1 base removed from V and 3 bases from J, the gap between germline ends came to 10 bases. Germline-derived CDR1 and CDR2 are MGHRA and YSYEKL. General study results and limits: When the data were analyzed later, several of the most significant clusters appeared to be linked to common viral pathogens.

The PCR employed 60 Vbeta primers together with 13 Jbeta primers. The data were produced by immunoSEQ multiplex PCR, yet TCRdb's version contains in-frame clones alone and is incomplete. Of 90,000 to 120,000 clones listed, 70% to 85% are singletons. At sampling all donors were nominally healthy, likely with unrecorded immune exposures. The chain combines TRBV4-1 with TRBJ2-7, with D possibly being TRBD2 (5 bases). The clonotype originates from a male donor in good health and CMV-seronegative. Sequencing input: PBMCs. CDR3 region: CASSQVDGVYEQYF. CDR3 DNA: TGCGCCAGCAGCCAAGTGGACGGGGTCTACGAGCAGTACTTC.